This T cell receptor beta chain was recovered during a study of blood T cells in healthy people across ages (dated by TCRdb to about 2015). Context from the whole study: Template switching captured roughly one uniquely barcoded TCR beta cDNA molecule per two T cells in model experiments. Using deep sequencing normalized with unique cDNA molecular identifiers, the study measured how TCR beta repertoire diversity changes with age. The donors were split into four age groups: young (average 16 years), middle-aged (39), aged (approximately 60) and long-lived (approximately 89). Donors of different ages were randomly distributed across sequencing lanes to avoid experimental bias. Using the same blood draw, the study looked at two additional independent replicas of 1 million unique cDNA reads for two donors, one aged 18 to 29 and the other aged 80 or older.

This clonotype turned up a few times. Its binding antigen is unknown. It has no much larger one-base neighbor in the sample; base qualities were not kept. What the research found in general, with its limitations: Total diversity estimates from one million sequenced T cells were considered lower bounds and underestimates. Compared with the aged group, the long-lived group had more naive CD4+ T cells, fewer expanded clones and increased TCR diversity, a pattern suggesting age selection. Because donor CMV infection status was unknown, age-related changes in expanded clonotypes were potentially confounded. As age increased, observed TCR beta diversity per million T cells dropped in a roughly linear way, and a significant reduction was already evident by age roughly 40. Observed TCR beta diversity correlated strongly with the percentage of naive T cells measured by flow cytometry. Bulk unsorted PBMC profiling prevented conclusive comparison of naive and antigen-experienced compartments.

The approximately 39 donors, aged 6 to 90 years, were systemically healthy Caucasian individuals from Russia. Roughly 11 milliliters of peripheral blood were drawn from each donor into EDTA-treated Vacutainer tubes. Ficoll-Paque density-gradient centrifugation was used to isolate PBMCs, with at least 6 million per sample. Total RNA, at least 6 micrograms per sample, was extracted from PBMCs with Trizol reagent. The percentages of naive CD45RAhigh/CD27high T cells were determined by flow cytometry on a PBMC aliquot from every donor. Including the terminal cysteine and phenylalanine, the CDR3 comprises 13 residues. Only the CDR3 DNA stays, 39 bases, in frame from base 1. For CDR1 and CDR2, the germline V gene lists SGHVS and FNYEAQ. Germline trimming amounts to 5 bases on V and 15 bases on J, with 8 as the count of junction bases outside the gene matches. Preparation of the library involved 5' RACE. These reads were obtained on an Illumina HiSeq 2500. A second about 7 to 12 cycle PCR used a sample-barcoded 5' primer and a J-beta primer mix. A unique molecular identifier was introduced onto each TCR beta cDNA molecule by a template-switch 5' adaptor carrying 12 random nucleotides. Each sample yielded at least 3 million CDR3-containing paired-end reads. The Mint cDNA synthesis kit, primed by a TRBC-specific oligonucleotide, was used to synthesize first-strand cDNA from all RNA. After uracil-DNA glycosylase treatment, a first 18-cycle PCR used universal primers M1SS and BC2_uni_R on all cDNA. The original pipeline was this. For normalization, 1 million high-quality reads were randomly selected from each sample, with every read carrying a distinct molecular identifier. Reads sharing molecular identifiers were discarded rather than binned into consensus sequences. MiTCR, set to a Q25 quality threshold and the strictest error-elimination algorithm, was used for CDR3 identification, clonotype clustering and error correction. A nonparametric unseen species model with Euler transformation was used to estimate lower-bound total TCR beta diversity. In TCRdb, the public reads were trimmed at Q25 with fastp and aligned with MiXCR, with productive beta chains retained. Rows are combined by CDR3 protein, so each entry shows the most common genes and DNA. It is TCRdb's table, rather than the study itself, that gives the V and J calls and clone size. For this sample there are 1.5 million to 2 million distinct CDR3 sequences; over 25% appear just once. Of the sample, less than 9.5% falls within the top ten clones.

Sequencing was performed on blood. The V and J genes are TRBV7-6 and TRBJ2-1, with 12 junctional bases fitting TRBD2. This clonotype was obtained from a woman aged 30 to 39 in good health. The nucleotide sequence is TGTGCCAGCAGCCCAGGACTAGCGGGGTTCGGGTTCTTC. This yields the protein CASSPGLAGFGFF.